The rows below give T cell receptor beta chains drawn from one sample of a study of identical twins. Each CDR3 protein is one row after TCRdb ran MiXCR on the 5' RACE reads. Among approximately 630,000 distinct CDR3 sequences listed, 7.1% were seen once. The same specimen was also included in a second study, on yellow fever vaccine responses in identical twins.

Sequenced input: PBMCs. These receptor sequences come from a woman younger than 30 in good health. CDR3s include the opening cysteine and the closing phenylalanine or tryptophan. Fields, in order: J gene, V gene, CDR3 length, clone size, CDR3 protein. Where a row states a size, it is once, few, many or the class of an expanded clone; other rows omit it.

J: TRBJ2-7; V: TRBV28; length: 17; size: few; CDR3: CASSLSPGGRYWDEQYF
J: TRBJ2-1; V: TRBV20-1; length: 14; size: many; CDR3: CSARRTTKVDEQFF
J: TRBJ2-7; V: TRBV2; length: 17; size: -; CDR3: CASSEGLTTSISYEQYF
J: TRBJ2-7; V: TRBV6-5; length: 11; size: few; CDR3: CASSKEYEQYF
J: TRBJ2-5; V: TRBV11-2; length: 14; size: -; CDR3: CASSLLAGKETQYF
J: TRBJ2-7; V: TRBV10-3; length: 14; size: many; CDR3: CAISDKAGKYEQYF
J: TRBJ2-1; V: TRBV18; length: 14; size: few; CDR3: CASSPWENHNEQFF
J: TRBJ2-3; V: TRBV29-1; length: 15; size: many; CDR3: CSVRTGSMSTDTQYF
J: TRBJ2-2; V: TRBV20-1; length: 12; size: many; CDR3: CSAWLNTGELFF
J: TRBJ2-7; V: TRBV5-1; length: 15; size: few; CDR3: CASSARDRLSYEQYF
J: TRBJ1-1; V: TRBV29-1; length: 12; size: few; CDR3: CSVQGGSSQAFF
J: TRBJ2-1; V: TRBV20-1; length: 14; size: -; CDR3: CSARDRLAGGEQFF
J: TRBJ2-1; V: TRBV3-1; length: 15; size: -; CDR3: CACSPRGSSYNEQFF
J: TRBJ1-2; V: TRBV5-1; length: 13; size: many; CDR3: CASSSGASYGYTF
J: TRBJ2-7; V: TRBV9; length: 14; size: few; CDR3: CASSVGDRNYEQYF
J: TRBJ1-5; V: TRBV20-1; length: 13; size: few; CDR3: CSARESGNQPQHF
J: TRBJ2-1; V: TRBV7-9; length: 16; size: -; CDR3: CASSPRSVGLSPQQFF
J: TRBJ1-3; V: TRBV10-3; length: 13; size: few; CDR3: CAIETNSGNTIYF
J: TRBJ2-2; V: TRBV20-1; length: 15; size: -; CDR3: CSARPGTPNTGELFF
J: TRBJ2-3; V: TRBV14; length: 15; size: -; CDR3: CASSQDLGITDTQYF
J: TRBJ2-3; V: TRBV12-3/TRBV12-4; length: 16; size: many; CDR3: CASSRNPRDMTDTQYF
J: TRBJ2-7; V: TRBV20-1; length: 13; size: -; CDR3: CSAREQGIGEQYF
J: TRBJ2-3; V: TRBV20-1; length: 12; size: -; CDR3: CSAREWADTQYF
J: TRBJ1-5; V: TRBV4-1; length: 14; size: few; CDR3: CASSQGLGKSAQHF
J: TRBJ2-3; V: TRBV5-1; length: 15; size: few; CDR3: CASSLRQGRTDTQYF
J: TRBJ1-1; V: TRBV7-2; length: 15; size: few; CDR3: CASSAKPGALYEAFF
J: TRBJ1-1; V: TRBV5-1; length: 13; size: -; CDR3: CASSPGGAGEAFF
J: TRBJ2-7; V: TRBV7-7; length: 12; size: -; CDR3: CASSQLAGEQYF
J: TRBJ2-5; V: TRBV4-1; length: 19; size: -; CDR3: CASSQDSFSRGAEQETQYF
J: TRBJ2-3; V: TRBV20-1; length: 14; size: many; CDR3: CSARVYVSTDTQYF
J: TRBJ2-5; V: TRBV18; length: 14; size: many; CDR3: CASSPSGIAETQYF
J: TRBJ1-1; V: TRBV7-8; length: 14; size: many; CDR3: CASSPTFVYDEAFF
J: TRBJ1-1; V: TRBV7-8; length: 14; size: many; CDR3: CASSRLDVGTEAFF
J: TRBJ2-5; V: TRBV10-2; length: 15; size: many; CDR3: CASSETGTRGGSQYF
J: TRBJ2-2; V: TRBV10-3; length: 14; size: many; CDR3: CAISGLANTGELFF
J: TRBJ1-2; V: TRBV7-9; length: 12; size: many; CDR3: CASSLADRGYTF
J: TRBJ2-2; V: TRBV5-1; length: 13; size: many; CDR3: CASTSMGAGELFF
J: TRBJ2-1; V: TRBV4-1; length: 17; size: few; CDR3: CASSQPPRASSYNEQFF
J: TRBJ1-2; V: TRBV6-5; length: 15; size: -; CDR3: CASSYSSGAPYGYTF
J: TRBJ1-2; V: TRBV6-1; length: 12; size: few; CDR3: CASSVTGDGYTF
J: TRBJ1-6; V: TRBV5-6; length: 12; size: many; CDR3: CASSWVGSPLHF
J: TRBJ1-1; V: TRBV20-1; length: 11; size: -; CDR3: CSARGGPGAFF
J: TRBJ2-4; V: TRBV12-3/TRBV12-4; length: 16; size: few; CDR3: CASSPQGTIAKNIQYF
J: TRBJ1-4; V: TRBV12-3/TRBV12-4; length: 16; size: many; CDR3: CASSSGTGGWGEKLFF
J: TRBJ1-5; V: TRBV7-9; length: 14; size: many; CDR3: CASSRTGYNQPQHF
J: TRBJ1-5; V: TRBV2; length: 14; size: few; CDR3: CASSSDASNQPQHF
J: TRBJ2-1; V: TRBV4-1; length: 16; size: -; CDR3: CASSHPSGGPYNEQFF
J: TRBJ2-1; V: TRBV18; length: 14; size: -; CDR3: CASSPITDYNEQFF
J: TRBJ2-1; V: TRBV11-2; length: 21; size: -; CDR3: CASSLPRGYYHGLVSLNEQFF
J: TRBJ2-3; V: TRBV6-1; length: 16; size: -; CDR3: CASSPRRDFSTDTQYF
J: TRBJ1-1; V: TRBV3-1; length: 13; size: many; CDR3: CASSQLRNTEAFF
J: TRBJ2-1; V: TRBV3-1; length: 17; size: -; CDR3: CASSQEGGGGSYNEQFF
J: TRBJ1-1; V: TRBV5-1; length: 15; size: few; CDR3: CASSLIGGLNTEAFF
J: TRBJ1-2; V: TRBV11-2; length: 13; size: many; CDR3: CASSEQGVYGYTF